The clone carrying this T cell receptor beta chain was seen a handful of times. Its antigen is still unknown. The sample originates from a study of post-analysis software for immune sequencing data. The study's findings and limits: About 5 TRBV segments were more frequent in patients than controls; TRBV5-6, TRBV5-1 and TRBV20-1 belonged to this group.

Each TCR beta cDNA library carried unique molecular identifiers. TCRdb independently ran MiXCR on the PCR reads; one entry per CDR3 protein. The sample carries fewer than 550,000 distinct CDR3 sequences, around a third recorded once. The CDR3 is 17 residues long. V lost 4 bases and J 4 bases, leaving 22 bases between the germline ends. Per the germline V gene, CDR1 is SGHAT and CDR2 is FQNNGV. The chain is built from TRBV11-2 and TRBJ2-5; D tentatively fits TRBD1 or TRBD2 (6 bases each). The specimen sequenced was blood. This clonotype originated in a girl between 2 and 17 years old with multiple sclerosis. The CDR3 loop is CASSSRGVGSEGETQYF. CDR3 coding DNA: TGTGCCAGCAGCTCTAGGGGGGTGGGGTCCGAGGGAGAGACCCAGTACTTC. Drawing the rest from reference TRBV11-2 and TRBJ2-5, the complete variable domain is EAGVAQSPRYKIIEKRQSVAFWCNPISGHATLYWYQQILGQGPKLLIQFQNNGVVDDSQLPKDRFSAERLKGVDSTLKIQPAKLEDSAVYLCASSSRGVGSEGETQYFGPGTRLLVL.